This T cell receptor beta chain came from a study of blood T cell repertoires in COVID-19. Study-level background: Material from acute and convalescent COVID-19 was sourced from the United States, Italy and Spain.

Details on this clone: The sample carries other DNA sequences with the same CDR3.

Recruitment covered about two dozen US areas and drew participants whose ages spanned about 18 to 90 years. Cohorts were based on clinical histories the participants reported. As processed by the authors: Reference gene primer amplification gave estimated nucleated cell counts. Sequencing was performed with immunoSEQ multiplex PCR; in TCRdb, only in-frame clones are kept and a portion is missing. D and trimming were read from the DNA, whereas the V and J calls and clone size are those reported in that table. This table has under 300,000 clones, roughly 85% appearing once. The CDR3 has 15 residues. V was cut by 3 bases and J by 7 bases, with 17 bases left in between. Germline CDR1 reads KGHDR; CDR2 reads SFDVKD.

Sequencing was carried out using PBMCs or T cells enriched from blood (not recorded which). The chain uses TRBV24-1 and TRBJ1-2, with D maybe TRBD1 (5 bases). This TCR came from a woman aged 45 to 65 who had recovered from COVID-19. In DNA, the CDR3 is TGTGCCACCAGTGATGAGGCAGGGCCCCTTTCTGGCTACACCTTC. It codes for CATSDEAGPLSGYTF.